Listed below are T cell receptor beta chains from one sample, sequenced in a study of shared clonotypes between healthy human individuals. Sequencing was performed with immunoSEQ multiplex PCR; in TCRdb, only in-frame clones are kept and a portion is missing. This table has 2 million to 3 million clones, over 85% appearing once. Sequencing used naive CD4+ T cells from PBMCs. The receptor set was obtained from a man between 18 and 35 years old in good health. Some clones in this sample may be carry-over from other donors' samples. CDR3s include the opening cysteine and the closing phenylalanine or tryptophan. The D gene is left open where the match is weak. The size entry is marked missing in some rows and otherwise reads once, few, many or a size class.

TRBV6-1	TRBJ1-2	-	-	TGTGCCAGCAGTGAGGGCGGAACTAACTATGGCTACACCTTC	CASSEGGTNYGYTF
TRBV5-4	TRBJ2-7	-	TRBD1	TGTGCCAGCAGCTTGGAGGGGGCCCTCCGCCACGAGCAGTACTTC	CASSLEGALRHEQYF
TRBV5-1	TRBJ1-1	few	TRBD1	TGCGCCAGCAGCTTGAGACAGGGAGGCTTGAACACTGAAGCTTTCTTT	CASSLRQGGLNTEAFF
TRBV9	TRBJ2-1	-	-	TGTGCCAGCAGCGCGTCGCACAGGCGACCCTCTTACAATGAGCAGTTCTTC	CASSASHRRPSYNEQFF
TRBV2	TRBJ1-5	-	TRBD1	TGTGCCAGCTCGGGCGGACGGGCGAGGACAGGGCATCAGCCCCAGCATTTT	CASSGGRARTGHQPQHF
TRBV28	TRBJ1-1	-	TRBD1	TGTGCCAGCACCCTGACAGGGCTGAACACTGAAGCTTTCTTT	CASTLTGLNTEAFF
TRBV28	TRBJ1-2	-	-	TGTGCCAGCAGTTCGGGCCCTATTGGCTACACCTTC	CASSSGPIGYTF
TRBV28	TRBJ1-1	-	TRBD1	TGTGCCAGCATCTTGGACAGGGGCAAGGCCGAAGCTTTCTTT	CASILDRGKAEAFF
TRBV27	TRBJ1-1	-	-	TGTGCCAGCAGGAGGGACTACATGAACACTGAAGCTTTCTTT	CASRRDYMNTEAFF
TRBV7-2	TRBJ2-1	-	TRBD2	TGTGCCAGCAGCTCTTTAGCGGGAGGGCCCAACAATGAGCAGTTCTTC	CASSSLAGGPNNEQFF
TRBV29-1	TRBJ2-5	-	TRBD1	TGCAGCGTTGATGGGACAGCTACCCAAGAGACCCAGTACTTC	CSVDGTATQETQYF
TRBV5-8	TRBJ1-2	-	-	TGTGCCAGCAGCCACCGAGGGGGCTATGGCTACACCTTC	CASSHRGGYGYTF
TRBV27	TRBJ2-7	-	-	TGTGCCAGCAGTTTCGGGGTGTCCTACGAGCAGTACTTC	CASSFGVSYEQYF
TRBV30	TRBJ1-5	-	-	TGTGCCTGGAGCCCCGGGCAACCTAATCAGCCCCAGCATTTT	CAWSPGQPNQPQHF
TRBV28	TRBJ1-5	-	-	TGTGCCAGCATGGGGATTTTTAATCAGCCCCAGCATTTT	CASMGIFNQPQHF
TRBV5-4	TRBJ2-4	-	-	TGTGCCAGCAGCCCGAGACACTTAGCCAAAAACATTCAGTACTTC	CASSPRHLAKNIQYF
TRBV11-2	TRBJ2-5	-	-	TGTGCCAGCAGCTTAGGTCTCCCCGGTCTCGAGACCCAGTACTTC	CASSLGLPGLETQYF
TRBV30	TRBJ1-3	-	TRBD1	TGTGCCTGGAGTGCCGCGGACAGGGCAAGAGACACCATATATTTT	CAWSAADRARDTIYF
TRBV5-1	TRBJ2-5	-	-	TGCGCCAGCAGCCGGGACACCGAAGAGACCCAGTACTTC	CASSRDTEETQYF
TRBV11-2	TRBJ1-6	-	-	TGTGCCAGCAGCTTAGGGCCGGGGGATTCACCCCTCCACTTT	CASSLGPGDSPLHF
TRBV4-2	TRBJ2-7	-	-	TGTGCCAGCAGCCAAGCTTTTAGGGCCTACGAGCAGTACTTC	CASSQAFRAYEQYF
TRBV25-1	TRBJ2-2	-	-	TGTGCCAGCAGTGAATGGTTGGGAGCACGGGGCGGGGAGCTGTTTTTT	CASSEWLGARGGELFF
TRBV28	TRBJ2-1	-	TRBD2	TGTGTAGCGGGAGGCACGTACAATGAGCAGTTCTTC	CVAGGTYNEQFF
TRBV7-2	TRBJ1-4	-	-	TGTGCCAGCAGCTTCATGCCGAGGGGGGTGGAAAAACTGTTTTTT	CASSFMPRGVEKLFF
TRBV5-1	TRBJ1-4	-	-	TGCGCCAGCAGCTTGGGCCTTGCAACTAATGAAAAACTGTTTTTT	CASSLGLATNEKLFF
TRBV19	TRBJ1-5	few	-	TGTGCCAGTAGTTCAGAACGGTATAGCAATCAGCCCCAGCATTTT	CASSSERYSNQPQHF
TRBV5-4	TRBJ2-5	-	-	TGTGCCAGCAGCTTGGCCAGTGGGGGAAGGGAGACCCAGTACTTC	CASSLASGGRETQYF
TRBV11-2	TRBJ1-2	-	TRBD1	TGTGCCAGCAGCACCGGACAGGGGAGTGGCTACACCTTC	CASSTGQGSGYTF
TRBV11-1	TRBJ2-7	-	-	TGTGCCAGCAGCTTAAGTGCCGGCGAGCAGTACTTC	CASSLSAGEQYF
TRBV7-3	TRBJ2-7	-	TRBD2	TGTGCCAGCAGCCTGGGGGGACTAGGGCCCTACGAGCAGTACTTC	CASSLGGLGPYEQYF
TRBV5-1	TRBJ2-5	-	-	TGCGCCAGCAGCTTGGTTTTGGCCGAACAAGAGACCCAGTACTTC	CASSLVLAEQETQYF
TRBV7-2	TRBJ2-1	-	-	TGTGCCAGCAGCCTGGCTAGGGTTACGGAGCAGTTCTTC	CASSLARVTEQFF
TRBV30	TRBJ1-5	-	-	TGTGCCTGGAGTTTGGGGCAGAGAAAAGGGCCCCAGCATTTT	CAWSLGQRKGPQHF
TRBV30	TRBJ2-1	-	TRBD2	TGTGCCTCGAAACCCGGCCCTAGCGGAAAGATCAATGAGCAGTTCTTC	CASKPGPSGKINEQFF
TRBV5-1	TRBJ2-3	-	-	TGCGCCAGCAGCTTCCCGACAGGTAGCACAGATACGCAGTATTTT	CASSFPTGSTDTQYF
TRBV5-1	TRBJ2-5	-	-	TGCGCCAGCAGGGTAGCGATGGTGGAAGAGACCCAGTACTTC	CASRVAMVEETQYF
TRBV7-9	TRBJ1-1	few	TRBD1	TGTGCCAGCAGCTCTATGACAGGGATCACTGAAGCTTTCTTT	CASSSMTGITEAFF
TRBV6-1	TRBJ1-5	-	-	TGTGCCAGCAGCCCTGGTATAAATCAGCCCCAGCATTTT	CASSPGINQPQHF
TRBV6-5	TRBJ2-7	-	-	TGTGCCAGCAGTTATCTAATCGGGACTGCCTACGAGCAGTACTTC	CASSYLIGTAYEQYF
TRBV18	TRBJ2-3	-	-	TGTGCCAGCTCACCACTCCAGAACACAGATACGCAGTATTTT	CASSPLQNTDTQYF
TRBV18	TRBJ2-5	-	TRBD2	TGTGCCAGCTCACCCAGACTAGCGGGGGAAGAGACCCAGTACTTC	CASSPRLAGEETQYF
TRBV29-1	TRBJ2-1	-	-	TGCAGCGTTGTCTCGGCAGGGGGGACCTACAATGAGCAGTTCTTC	CSVVSAGGTYNEQFF
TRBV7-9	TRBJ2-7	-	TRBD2	TGTGCCAGCAGCTTAGTCAGCGGGAGGACCTACGAGCAGTACTTC	CASSLVSGRTYEQYF
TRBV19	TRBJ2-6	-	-	TGTGCCAGTAGTTTTGGCGCCTCTGGGGCCAACGTCCTGACTTTC	CASSFGASGANVLTF
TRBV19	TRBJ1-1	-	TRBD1	TGTGCCAGTATCCGGAAGGGACAGGCCGGACAAGCTTTCTTT	CASIRKGQAGQAFF
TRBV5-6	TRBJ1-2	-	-	TGTGCCAGCAGCTTGGTAGGGGAAGGCTACACCTTC	CASSLVGEGYTF
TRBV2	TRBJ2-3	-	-	TGTGCCAGCAGTGACATCAGCACAGATACGCAGTATTTT	CASSDISTDTQYF
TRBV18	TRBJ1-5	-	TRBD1	TGTGCCAGCTCAAGGGACAGGGGCAATCAGCCCCAGCATTTT	CASSRDRGNQPQHF
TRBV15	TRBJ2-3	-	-	TGTGCCACCAGCACCTCCGGGACCTCCCTCCAAGATACGCAGTATTTT	CATSTSGTSLQDTQYF
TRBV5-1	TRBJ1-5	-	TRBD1	TGCGCCAGCAGCCCAGGGACAGGGGGCCCCAATCAGCCCCAGCATTTT	CASSPGTGGPNQPQHF
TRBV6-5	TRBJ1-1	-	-	TGTGCCAGCAGTTACACCCGACACGGGTCTGAAGCTTTCTTT	CASSYTRHGSEAFF
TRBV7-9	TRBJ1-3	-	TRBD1	TGTGCCAGCAGCTTCCGGGGAGGGGGCCGGAACACCATATATTTT	CASSFRGGGRNTIYF
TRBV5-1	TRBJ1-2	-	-	TGCGCCAGCAGCTTGAATGGACCGGGGACGCACTATGGCTACACCTTC	CASSLNGPGTHYGYTF
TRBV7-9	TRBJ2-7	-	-	TGTGCCAGCAGCTTACTCGGGGGTAGGGGATACGAGCAGTACTTC	CASSLLGGRGYEQYF
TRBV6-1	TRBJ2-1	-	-	TGTGCCAGCAGTGTAACGACGGGGCCCTACAATGAGCAGTTCTTC	CASSVTTGPYNEQFF
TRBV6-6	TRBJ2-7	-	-	TGTGCCAGCAGTTTTTCAGGTTTTGAGCAGTACTTC	CASSFSGFEQYF
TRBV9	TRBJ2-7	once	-	TGTGCCAGCAGCGTAGGTGGATGGGGGGACCCCTACGAGCAGTACTTC	CASSVGGWGDPYEQYF
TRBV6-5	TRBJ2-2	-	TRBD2	TGTGCCAGCAGGGGACTAGCGGGAGTTACCGGGGAGCTGTTTTTT	CASRGLAGVTGELFF
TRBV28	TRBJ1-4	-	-	TGTGCCAGCCGGGGCGCAGGGGCCCAGGTTGGTGAAAAACTGTTTTTT	CASRGAGAQVGEKLFF
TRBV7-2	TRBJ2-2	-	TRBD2	TGTGCCAGCAGCTTAGTTCGTTTAGCGGGGCCGGGCACCGGGGAGCTGTTTTTT	CASSLVRLAGPGTGELFF